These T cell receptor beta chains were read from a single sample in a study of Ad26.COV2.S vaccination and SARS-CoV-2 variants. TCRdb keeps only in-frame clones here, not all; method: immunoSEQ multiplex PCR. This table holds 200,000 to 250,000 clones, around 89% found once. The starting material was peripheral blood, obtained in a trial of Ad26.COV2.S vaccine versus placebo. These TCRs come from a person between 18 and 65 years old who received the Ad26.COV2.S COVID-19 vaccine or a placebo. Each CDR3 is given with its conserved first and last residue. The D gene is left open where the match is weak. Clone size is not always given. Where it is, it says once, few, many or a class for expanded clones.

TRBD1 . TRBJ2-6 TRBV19 TGTGCCAGTAGTTCCCAGGGGGTTGGGGCCAACGTCCTGACTTTC CASSSQGVGANVLTF
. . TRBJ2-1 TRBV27 TGTGCCAGCAGTTTAAGGGCAAATGAGCAGTTCTTC CASSLRANEQFF
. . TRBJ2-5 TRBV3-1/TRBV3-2 TGTGCCAGCAGCCAAGAAGCTAGGGCACAAGAGACCCAGTACTTC CASSQEARAQETQYF
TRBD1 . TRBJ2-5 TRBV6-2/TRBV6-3 TGTGCCAGCAGTTACGATGGATGGAACCGACAGGGGGCGTCTGAGACCCAGTACTTC CASSYDGWNRQGASETQYF
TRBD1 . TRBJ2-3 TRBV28 TGTGCCAGCAGGGGGGCCAGGGGGCCAACAGATACGCAGTATTTT CASRGARGPTDTQYF
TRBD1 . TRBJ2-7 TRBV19 TGTGCCAGTAGTCCCCCCGGGACAGGGAACGACGAGCAGTACTTC CASSPPGTGNDEQYF
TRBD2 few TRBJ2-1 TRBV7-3 TGTGCCAGCAGCCCAGCCCCAACTAGCGGGACCTACAATGAGCAGTTCTTC CASSPAPTSGTYNEQFF
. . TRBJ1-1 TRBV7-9 TGTGCCAGCAGCTTAAGGGGAGGGGTGAACACTGAAGCTTTCTTT CASSLRGGVNTEAFF
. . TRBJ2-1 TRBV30 TGTGCCTGGAGTTTTACCAACAATGAGCAGTTCTTC CAWSFTNNEQFF
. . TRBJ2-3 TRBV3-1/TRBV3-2 TGTGCCAGCAGCCAAGGATCGGGAGCAGATACGCAGTATTTT CASSQGSGADTQYF
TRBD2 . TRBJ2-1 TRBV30 TGTGCCTGGACCAAAGGGGGTAGCGGGACTTTCTACAATGAGCAGTTCTTC CAWTKGGSGTFYNEQFF
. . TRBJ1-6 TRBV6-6 TGTGCCAGCAGTCCCCCAGCAGGGGACAATTCACCCCTCCACTTT CASSPPAGDNSPLHF
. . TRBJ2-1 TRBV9 TGTGCCAGCGGAGGGGGGAACTACAATGAGCAGTTCTTC CASGGGNYNEQFF
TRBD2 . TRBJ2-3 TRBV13 TGTGCCAGCACCCAGAGGGCAGCGGGGCGCACAGATACGCAGTATTTT CASTQRAAGRTDTQYF
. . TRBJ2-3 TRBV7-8 TGTGCCAGCAGCTTAGAACTAGGGACACGCCTCACAGATACGCAGTATTTT CASSLELGTRLTDTQYF
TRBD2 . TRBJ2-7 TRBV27 TGTCAACATAGGGTAGCGGGAGGGTTTCACGAGCAGTACTTC CQHRVAGGFHEQYF
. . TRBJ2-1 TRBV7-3 TGTGCCAGCAGCTTGTCCTCGGACAATGAGCAGTTCTTC CASSLSSDNEQFF
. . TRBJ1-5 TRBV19 TGTGCCAGTAGTATAGAAGGGAGTTGGGGTTATCAGCCCCAGCATTTT CASSIEGSWGYQPQHF
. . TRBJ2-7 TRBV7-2 TGTGCCAGCAGCTTAAGTCAGGGAGCTTCCTACGAGCAGTACTTC CASSLSQGASYEQYF
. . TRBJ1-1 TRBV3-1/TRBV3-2 TGTGCCAGCAGCCAAGGGGTAGGCTACGGGGGTAATACTGAAGCTTTCTTT CASSQGVGYGGNTEAFF
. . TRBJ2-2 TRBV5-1 TGCGCCAGCAGCTCCGGAGGGGGGACACCCACCGGGGAGCTGTTTTTT CASSSGGGTPTGELFF
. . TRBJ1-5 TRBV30 TGTGCTACGGAAGGGGCAGGTAATCAGCCCCAGCATTTT CATEGAGNQPQHF
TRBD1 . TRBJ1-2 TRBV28 TGTGCCAGCAGCCCGGGACAGGGAAGTGGCTACACCTTC CASSPGQGSGYTF
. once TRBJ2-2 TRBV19 TGTGCCAGTAGTAGATGGGAGAGCACCGGGGAGCTGTTTTTT CASSRWESTGELFF
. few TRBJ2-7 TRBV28 TGTGCCAGCAGTTCTCCCGGGACGACCTACGAGCAGTACTTC CASSSPGTTYEQYF
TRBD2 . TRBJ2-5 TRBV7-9 TGTGCCAGCAGCCACCCTAGCGGGGGGTTCCAAGAGACCCAGTACTTC CASSHPSGGFQETQYF
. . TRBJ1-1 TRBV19 TGTGCCAGTAGTATGCGGCTGGGGAACACTGAAGCTTTCTTT CASSMRLGNTEAFF
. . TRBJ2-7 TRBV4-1 TGCGCCAGCAGCCAAGACTGGGACGGAGACGAGCAGTACTTC CASSQDWDGDEQYF
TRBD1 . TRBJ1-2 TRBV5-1 TGCGCCAGCAGCTTGGAGACAGGGAGGAATGGCTACACCTTC CASSLETGRNGYTF
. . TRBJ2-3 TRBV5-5 TGTGCCAGCAGCTTGGTGCATTCCACAGATACGCAGTATTTT CASSLVHSTDTQYF
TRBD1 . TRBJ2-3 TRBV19 TGTGCCAGTAGTATCCGGGGACAGGGCACAGATACGCAGTATTTT CASSIRGQGTDTQYF
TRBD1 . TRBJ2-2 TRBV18 TGTGCCAGCTCACCCCGGGGACAGGAGGCGCTGTTTTTT CASSPRGQEALFF
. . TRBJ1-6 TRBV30 TGTGCCTGGAGTGTTGAAAGTCGTACGAGGGCACCCCTCCACTTT CAWSVESRTRAPLHF
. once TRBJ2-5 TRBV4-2 TGTGCCAGCAGCCTCGGCTTAGCGCAAGAGACCCAGTACTTC CASSLGLAQETQYF
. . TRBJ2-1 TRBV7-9 TGTGCCAGCAGCCCCGCTGACGAACCCAATGAGCAGTTCTTC CASSPADEPNEQFF
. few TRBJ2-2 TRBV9 TGTGCCAGCAGGGGGTCCGGGGAGCTGTTTTTT CASRGSGELFF
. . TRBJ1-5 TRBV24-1 TGTGCCACCAGTGCGGGGGCTATGGGGCCCCAGCATTTT CATSAGAMGPQHF
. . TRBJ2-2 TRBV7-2 TGTGCCAGCAGCTTGTGGAGGCCGGGCACCGGGGAGCTGTTTTTT CASSLWRPGTGELFF
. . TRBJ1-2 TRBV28 TGTGCCAGCAGTTCCCCGGGGGGGGCCGGCTATGGCTACACCTTC CASSSPGGAGYGYTF
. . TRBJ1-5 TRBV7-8 TGTGCCAGCAGCTTAGTCGGGGGCAATCAGCCCCAGCATTTT CASSLVGGNQPQHF